One and the same sample provided the 14 T cell receptor beta chains below, sequenced in a study of beta chain features in type 1 diabetes. Study outcomes and limitations: Moderately but significantly shorter TCRB CDR3s were found in Type 1 diabetes patients in all four CD4+ subsets.

Sequenced material consisted of expressed TCRB transcripts (all of the isolated RNA was reverse transcribed). Only in-frame clones appear in the TCRdb table, and some are missing; sequencing was by immunoSEQ multiplex PCR. The sample contains 640,000 or so clones, roughly an eighth of which appear only once. Antigens for these TCRs are unknown. The sample comprised naive CD4+ T cells from blood. The receptors shown here come from a man aged 18 to 35 with type 1 diabetes.

The chain links TRBV18 to TRBJ1-6; tentatively, D is TRBD1 (5 bases). Germline V gene data show CDR1 as KGHSH and CDR2 as LQKENI. V was pared by 6 bases and J by 7 bases, with 13 bases between. The CDR3 has 14 amino acids. CDR3 in amino acids: CASSRGAGNSPLHF. In nucleotides, the CDR3 is TGTGCCAGCTCCCGGGGCGCTGGGAATTCACCCCTCCACTTT.

This clone was seen a few times. The gene calls are TRBV29-1 and TRBJ1-4; tentatively, D is TRBD1 (5 bases). V was cut by 6 bases and J by 3 bases, with 17 bases left in between. Per germline, CDR1 SQVTM and CDR2 ANQGSEA. The CDR3 is 15 residues long. The CDR3 DNA reads TGCAGCGTGAGGCACGACAGCGGATCTAATGAAAAACTGTTTTTT. This codes for CSVRHDSGSNEKLFF.

The chain joins TRBV19 to TRBJ2-7; D is ambiguous. Per the germline V gene, CDR1 is LNHDA and CDR2 is SQIVND (reference sequence). Trimming took 8 bases from V and 3 from J, leaving 5 bases between them. CDR3 length equals 10 residues. CDR3 sequence: CASGDYEQYF. The DNA of the CDR3 is TGTGCCAGTGGCGACTACGAGCAGTACTTC.

The chain recombines TRBV30 with TRBJ1-1, with D possibly being TRBD1 (6 bases). Trimming removed 4 bases from V and 6 bases from J, with 6 bases in between. CDR1 and CDR2 (germline): GTSNPN, SVGIG (reference sequence). This CDR3 contains 10 residues. CDR3 coding DNA: TGTGCCTGGAAGGGGGCTGAAGCTTTCTTT. Its translation: CAWKGAEAFF.

The V gene is TRBV5-4, the J gene TRBJ1-2; unclear D gene. The CDR3 spans 12 residues. V dropped 5 bases and J dropped 7 bases, with 12 bases sitting between them. Germline values: CDR1 SGHNT, CDR2 YYREEE (reference sequence). The CDR3 DNA is TGTGCCAGCAGTCCCCGGCGAGCTGGCTACACCTTC. Translated: CASSPRRAGYTF.

The chain employs TRBV29-1 and TRBJ2-5, with 7 bases aligning to TRBD1. Germline CDR1 is SQVTM and CDR2 is ANQGSEA. Trimming took 2 bases from V and 4 from J; bases not matched to a gene: 1. The CDR3 has 12 amino acids. This CDR3 is CSVERTGETQYF. DNA of the CDR3: TGCAGCGTTGAAAGGACAGGAGAGACCCAGTACTTC.

This chain links TRBV6-5 with TRBJ1-5; TRBD1 is a possible D gene (5 bases). V was cut by 2 bases and J by 10 bases, with 15 bases left in between. CDR1 and CDR2 (germline): MNHEY, SVGAGI. CDR3 size: 14 residues. The CDR3 region has the DNA TGTGCCAGCAGTTACGGCGGGGGTGAGCAACCCCAGCATTTT. Residues: CASSYGGGEQPQHF.

This clone was counted only a few times. V usage is TRBV7-9 and J usage is TRBJ1-5; possible D gene TRBD1, 5 bases. Between the trimmed V and J ends, which lost 5 bases and 4 bases, there was a span of 9 bases. Germline CDR1 reads SEHNR; CDR2 reads FQNEAQ (reference sequence). This CDR3 region has 13 residues. CDR3 amino acids: CASSLTGNQPQHF. DNA for the CDR3: TGTGCCAGCAGCCTTACAGGTAATCAGCCCCAGCATTTT.

This clone was counted a few times. This rearrangement joins TRBV18 to TRBJ1-6; the D gene is possibly TRBD1 (5 bases). The CDR3 length is 17 residues. V lost 3 bases and J lost 10, with 22 bases in between. Germline CDR1 and CDR2: KGHSH and LQKENI. CDR3 sequence: CASSPSPNRFMGSPLHF. The CDR3 DNA follows: TGTGCCAGCTCACCGTCACCGAACAGGTTCATGGGGTCACCCCTCCACTTT.

This clone was detected only a few times. CDR3 nucleotide sequence: TGTGCCAGTATGAGGAGTGTCGACCCCTTTTGGGCAGATACGCAGTATTTT. Encoded protein: CASMRSVDPFWADTQYF. The genes are TRBV19 and TRBJ2-3, with no clear D. The CDR3 length is 17 residues. Germline CDR1 is LNHDA and CDR2 is SQIVND (reference sequence). V lost 7 bases to trimming and J lost 4 bases, with 24 bases between them.

Notes on this clone: Just one base apart from a much larger clone, this may be a read error. The chain recombines TRBV6-1 with TRBJ2-3, with D uncertain. Germline CDR1 and CDR2: MNHNS and SASEGT. Trimming took off 5 bases at V and 5 bases at J, with 5 bases between the two ends. There are 11 residues in the CDR3. The CDR3 coding sequence is TGTGCCAGCAGTTACATAGATACGCAGTATTTT. Translated, it gives CASSYIDTQYF.

This chain joins TRBV25-1 and TRBJ2-5; D might be TRBD2 (5 bases). Trimming removed 6 bases from V and 7 bases from J, with 12 bases in between. CDR1 is MGHDK and CDR2 is SYGVNS in the germline V gene. The CDR3 runs 12 residues. The CDR3 DNA reads TGTGCCAGCAGGGCGGAGGAGTGGACCCAGTACTTC. As protein: CASRAEEWTQYF.

Only a few counts were recorded for this clone. This rearrangement joins TRBV6-1 to TRBJ2-1; D remains unclear. From germline, CDR1 is MNHNS and CDR2 SASEGT. The V end lost 4 bases, the J end lost 6 bases, and 19 bases lay between the germline ends. The length of the CDR3 is 16 residues. The CDR3 nucleotides read TGTGCCAGCAGTGTCGATTTCGGCAGGCCCCGCAATGAGCAGTTCTTC. Amino acids: CASSVDFGRPRNEQFF.

This sequence joins TRBV5-4 and TRBJ2-2, with unresolved D. The germline gives CDR1 SGHNT, CDR2 YYREEE (reference sequence). CDR3 length: 14 residues. V shed 0 bases and J shed 4 bases, with 7 bases lying between them. The CDR3 is CASSLVGSTGELFF. The CDR3 DNA reads TGTGCCAGCAGCTTGGTAGGGTCCACCGGGGAGCTGTTTTTT.